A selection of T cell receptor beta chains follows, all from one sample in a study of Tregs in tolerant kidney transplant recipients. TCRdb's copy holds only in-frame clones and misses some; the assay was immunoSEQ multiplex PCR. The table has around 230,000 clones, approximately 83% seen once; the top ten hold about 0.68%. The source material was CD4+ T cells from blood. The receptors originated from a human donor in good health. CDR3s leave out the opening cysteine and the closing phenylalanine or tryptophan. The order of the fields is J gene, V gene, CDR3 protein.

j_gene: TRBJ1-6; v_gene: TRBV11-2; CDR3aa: ASSYGGQGIH
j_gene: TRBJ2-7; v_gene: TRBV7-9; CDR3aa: ASGNSYEQY
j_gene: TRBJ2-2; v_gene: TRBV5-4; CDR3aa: ASTPSWGNTGELF
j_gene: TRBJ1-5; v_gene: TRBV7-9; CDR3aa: ASSAQFEPQH
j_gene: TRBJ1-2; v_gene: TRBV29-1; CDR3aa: SVELGGHYGYT
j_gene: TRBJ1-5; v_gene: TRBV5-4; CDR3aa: ASSSWTGERSNQPQH
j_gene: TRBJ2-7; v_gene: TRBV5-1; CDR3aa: ASSLGPVNEVYEQY
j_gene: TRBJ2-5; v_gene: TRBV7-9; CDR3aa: ASSLRSGFQETQY
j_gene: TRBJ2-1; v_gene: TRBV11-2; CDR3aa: ASSLVTGTTNEQF
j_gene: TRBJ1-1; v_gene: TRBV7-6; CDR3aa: ASSQSPRQPRSAGTEAF
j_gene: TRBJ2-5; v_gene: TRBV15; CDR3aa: ATSRAREAKRGGETQY
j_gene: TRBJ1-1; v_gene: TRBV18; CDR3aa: ASSPPSAEGKAF
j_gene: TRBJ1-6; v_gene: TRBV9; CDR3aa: ASSVGTLGASPLH
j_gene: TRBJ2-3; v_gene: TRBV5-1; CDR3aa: ASSLSTDTQY
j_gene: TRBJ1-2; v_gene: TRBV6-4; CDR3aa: ASSPAWTGNYGYT
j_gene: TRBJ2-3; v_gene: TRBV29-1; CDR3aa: VTSGGSSSTDTQY
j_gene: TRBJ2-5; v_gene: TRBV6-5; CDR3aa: ASSDRTGRATQY
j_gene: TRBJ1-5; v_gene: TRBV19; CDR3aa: ASSLRASNQPQH
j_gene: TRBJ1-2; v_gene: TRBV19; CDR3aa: ASSINPPGSGYT
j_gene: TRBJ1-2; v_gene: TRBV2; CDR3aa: ASSQGLYGYT
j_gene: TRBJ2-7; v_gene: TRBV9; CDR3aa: ASNPGLGYGEQY
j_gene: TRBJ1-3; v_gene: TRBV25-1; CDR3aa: ASSESSGEAGNTIY
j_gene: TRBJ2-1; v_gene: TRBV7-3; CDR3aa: ASSLYSYNEQF
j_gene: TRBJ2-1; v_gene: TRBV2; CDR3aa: ASSPIDPGQGYNEQF
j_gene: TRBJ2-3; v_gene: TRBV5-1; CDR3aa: ASSLELAGTDTQY
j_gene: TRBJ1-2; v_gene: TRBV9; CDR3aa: ASSGISRVGGYT
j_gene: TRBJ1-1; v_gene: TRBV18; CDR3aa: ASSPQGAMNTEAF
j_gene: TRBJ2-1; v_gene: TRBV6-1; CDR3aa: ATVRDISNEQF
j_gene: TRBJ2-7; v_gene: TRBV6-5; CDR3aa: ASSYSAFYSYEQY
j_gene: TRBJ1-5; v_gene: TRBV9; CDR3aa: ASSVGGVQQPQH
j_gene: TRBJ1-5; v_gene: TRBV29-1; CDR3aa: SVTQPNQPQH
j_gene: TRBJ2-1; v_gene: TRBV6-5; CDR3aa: ASRYAGTGEKF
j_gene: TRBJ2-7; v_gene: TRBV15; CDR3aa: ATSRDRGANEQY
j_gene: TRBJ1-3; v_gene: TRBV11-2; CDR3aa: ASSFSRGTDRNTIY
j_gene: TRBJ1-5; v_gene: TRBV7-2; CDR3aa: ASSRDIGPAAQH
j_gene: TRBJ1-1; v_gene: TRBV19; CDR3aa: ASSRDRGDMNTEAF
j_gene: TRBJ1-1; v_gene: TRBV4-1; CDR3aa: ASSQGLRGLNTEAF